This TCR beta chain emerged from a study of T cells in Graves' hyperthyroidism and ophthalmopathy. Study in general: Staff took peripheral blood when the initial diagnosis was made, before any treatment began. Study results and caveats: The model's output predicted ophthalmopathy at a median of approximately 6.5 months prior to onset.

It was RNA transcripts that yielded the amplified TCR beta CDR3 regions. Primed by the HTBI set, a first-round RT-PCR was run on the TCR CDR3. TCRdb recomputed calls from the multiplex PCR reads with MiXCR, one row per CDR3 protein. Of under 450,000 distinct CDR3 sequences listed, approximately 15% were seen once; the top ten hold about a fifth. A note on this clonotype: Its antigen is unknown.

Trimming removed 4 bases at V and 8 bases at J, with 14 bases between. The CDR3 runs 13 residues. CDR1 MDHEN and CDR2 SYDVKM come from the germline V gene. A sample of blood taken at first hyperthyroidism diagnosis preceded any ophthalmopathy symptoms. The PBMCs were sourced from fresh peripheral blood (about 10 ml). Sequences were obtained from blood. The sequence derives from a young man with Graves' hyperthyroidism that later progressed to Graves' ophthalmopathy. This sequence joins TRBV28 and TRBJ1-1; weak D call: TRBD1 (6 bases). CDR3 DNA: TGTGCCAGCAGTTCCGCCGACAGGCCGGAAGCTTTCTTT. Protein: CASSSADRPEAFF.